The T cell receptor (beta chain) under discussion was sequenced for a study of blood T cell repertoires in COVID-19. On the study more broadly: Collection of acute and convalescent COVID-19 samples took place in the United States, Italy and Spain. The cDNA or gDNA used as material had been derived from T cells, B-cell-depleted T cells, or PBMCs.

The V and J ends lost 5 bases and 5 bases, in that order; junction bases with no gene match: 9. Germline loops: CDR1 SGHTA, CDR2 FQGNSA. The CDR3 extends over 14 amino acids. Authors' analysis steps: It was from reference gene primer amplification that nucleated cell counts were estimated. Method: immunoSEQ multiplex PCR; TCRdb's copy keeps in-frame clones and lacks some. Clone size and V and J calls were adopted from that table, with D and trimming inferred from the DNA. Altogether 200,000 to 250,000 clones are present, roughly 84% being singletons, with the ten largest covering 3.6%. This clone showed up just once.

The J gene is TRBJ2-7, the V gene TRBV7-2; 7 bases agree with TRBD1. This receptor was identified in a woman older than 75 with acute or convalescent COVID-19. Input material: peripheral blood. CDR3 residues: CASSLTGTVNEQYF. DNA of the CDR3: TGTGCCAGCAGCCTCACAGGGACAGTAAACGAGCAGTACTTC.